These 31 T cell receptor beta chains were sequenced from one sample in a study of T cells after yellow fever vaccination. Using its own MiXCR run on the 5' RACE reads, TCRdb lists one record per CDR3 protein. The sample shows hundreds of thousands of distinct CDR3 sequences, about 9.5% of them seen only once. The specimen was PBMCs, collected on the day of the first yellow fever vaccination. Receptors were obtained from a man younger than 30 who received the YFV17D yellow fever vaccine.

This clonotype was detected only a few times. This chain links TRBV6-1 with TRBJ1-2, with D possibly TRBD1 on 5 matching bases. Deletions cut 7 bases from V and 1 base from J, with 13 bases between. This CDR3 region has 14 residues. From germline, CDR1 is MNHNS and CDR2 SASEGT. The CDR3 is CASIRAADNYGYTF. The CDR3, as DNA: TGTGCCAGCATCAGGGCAGCGGATAACTATGGCTACACCTTC.

There are many counts of this clonotype. V is TRBV3-1 and J is TRBJ1-1, with 10 nucleotides matching TRBD1. This CDR3 has 13 residues. Trimming took 2 bases from V and 11 from J; bases not matched to a gene: 5. From germline, CDR1 is LGHDT and CDR2 YNNKEL (reference sequence). The CDR3 reads CASSQRGTGEAFF. DNA of the CDR3: TGTGCCAGCAGCCAAAGAGGGACAGGGGAGGCTTTCTTT.

Comment on this clonotype: Compared with germline, one end of the junction differs, possibly owing to a read error. This chain uses TRBV20-1 with TRBJ1-1, with 9 bases that match TRBD1. The germline gives CDR1 DFQATT, CDR2 SNEGSKA (reference sequence). The CDR3 totals 15 residues. The CDR3 nucleotides are TGCAGTGCTAGAAGGACAGGGGTACGGAACTCTGAAGCTTTCTTT. Encoded protein: CSARRTGVRNSEAFF.

This clonotype has just a few counts. The gene calls are TRBV7-9 and TRBJ1-6; no definite D call. V shed 6 bases and J shed 8 bases, with 20 bases lying between them. The CDR3 has 16 amino acids. Germline-derived CDR1 and CDR2 are SEHNR and FQNEAQ (reference sequence). DNA of the CDR3: TGTGCCAGCAGTACACCTTCTCCGGCGAGGGATTCACCCCTCCACTTT. It translates to CASSTPSPARDSPLHF.

This clonotype was seen a single time. The V and J genes are TRBV6-2 or TRBV6-3 and TRBJ2-3; unclear D gene. This CDR3 is built from 16 residues. Germline CDR1 is MNHEY and CDR2 is SVGEGT. The ends were cut back, 2 bases at V and 2 bases at J, with 14 bases in the middle. Written as DNA, the CDR3 is TGTGCCAGCAGTTACGACACCCGCGGCCACACAGATACGCAGTATTTT. Amino acid sequence: CASSYDTRGHTDTQYF.

The chain has TRBV28 and TRBJ2-4, with TRBD1 identical over 9 bases. The J segment lost 4 bases and the V segment lost 7 bases, leaving 8 bases of the junction unmatched. CDR1 MDHEN and CDR2 SYDVKM come from the germline V gene. The CDR3 is made up of 15 amino acids. The CDR3, as DNA: TGTGCCAGCACATTGACAGGGGGTGGGAAAAACATTCAGTACTTC. The encoded protein is CASTLTGGGKNIQYF. Full variable domain (missing parts from reference TRBV28 and TRBJ2-4): DVKVTQSSRYLVKRTGEKVFLECVQDMDHENMFWYRQDPGLGLRLIYFSYDVKMKEKGDIPEGYSVSREKKERFSLILESASTNQTSMYLCASTLTGGGKNIQYFGAGTRLSVL.

This clonotype showed up just a few times. The chain is built from TRBV20-1 and TRBJ2-5; 8 bases map to TRBD2. CDR1 is DFQATT and CDR2 is SNEGSKA in the germline V gene (reference sequence). Losses at the gene ends were 6 bases for V and 0 bases for J; bases not matched to a gene: 6. CDR3 length equals 14 residues. The CDR3 nucleotides read TGCAGTGCCGGACGAGCGGGGGACCAAGAGACCCAGTACTTC. This gives the protein CSAGRAGDQETQYF.

This clonotype has more than one count but fewer than ten. V gene TRBV10-2 combines with J gene TRBJ2-7, with no clear D. V lost 4 bases and J lost 2, with 15 bases in between. This CDR3 comprises 15 residues. Looked up from germline, CDR1 is WSHSY and CDR2 is SAAADI. This CDR3 is CASSVASDGTYEQYF. CDR3 DNA: TGCGCCAGCAGTGTAGCTTCAGACGGTACCTACGAGCAGTACTTC.

This clonotype appeared a few times. The rearrangement joins TRBV12-3 or TRBV12-4 to TRBJ1-1, with D uncertain. Trimming removed 3 bases from V and 2 bases from J, with 7 bases in between. The CDR3 contains 13 residues. The CDR3 sequence: CASSFRSNTEAFF. In DNA form, the CDR3 reads TGTGCCAGCAGTTTTCGTAGTAACACTGAAGCTTTCTTT.

The chain is built from TRBV7-9 and TRBJ2-6; TRBD1 or TRBD2 may be the D gene (5 bases each). The germline V gene encodes CDR1 SEHNR and CDR2 FQNEAQ (reference sequence). The CDR3 totals 16 residues. Trimming pared 5 bases from V and 0 bases from J, leaving 11 bases between. Written as DNA, the CDR3 is TGTGCCAGCAGCCCGGGACGGTCCTCTGGGGCCAACGTCCTGACTTTC. Its translation is CASSPGRSSGANVLTF.

A few counts support this clonotype. The chain uses TRBV3-1 and TRBJ2-2; D call uncertain. Germline lookup yields CDR1 LGHDT and CDR2 YNNKEL (reference sequence). This CDR3 spans 16 amino acids. Between the trimmed V and J ends, which lost 0 bases and 0 bases, there was a span of 8 bases. The CDR3 loop reads CASSQDLVSNTGELFF. CDR3 coding DNA: TGTGCCAGCAGCCAAGATCTGGTTTCGAACACCGGGGAGCTGTTTTTT.

The chain combines TRBV9 with TRBJ2-1, with TRBD2 identical over 10 bases. The length of the CDR3 is 17 residues. The germline V gene has CDR1 SGDLS and CDR2 YYNGEE. Trimming at V came to 3 bases and at J to 7 bases, leaving 13 bases not matched to a gene. The CDR3 sequence is CASSADSGASGGNEQFF. Written as DNA, the CDR3 is TGTGCCAGCAGCGCCGATTCTGGGGCTAGCGGGGGAAATGAGCAGTTCTTC.

This clonotype has just a few counts. The J gene is TRBJ2-5, the V gene TRBV29-1; D possibly matches TRBD1 or TRBD2 (5 bases each). Germline V CDR1 and CDR2: SQVTM, ANQGSEA. The CDR3 sequence is 13 residues long. Trimming took off 4 bases at V and 2 bases at J, with 11 bases between the two ends. The CDR3 region has the DNA TGCAGCGTTGCCAACGGGGCTCAAGAGACCCAGTACTTC. It yields the protein CSVANGAQETQYF.

This clonotype was seen a handful of times. The chain joins TRBV5-4 to TRBJ2-3, with 14 positions matching TRBD2. Germline V gives CDR1 SGHNT, CDR2 YYREEE (reference sequence). CDR3 size: 17 residues. After removal of 3 bases from V and 2 bases from J, the junction contained 5 bases not matched to a gene. The CDR3 bases are TGTGCCAGCAGCTCGGGACTAGCGGGGGACCCCACAGATACGCAGTATTTT. It yields the protein CASSSGLAGDPTDTQYF.

V and J are TRBV12-3 or TRBV12-4 and TRBJ1-4; 9 positions match TRBD1. The CDR3 extends over 16 amino acids. The V gene end was trimmed by 0 bases and the J gene end by 3 bases; junction bases not matched to a gene: 2. The CDR3 DNA reads TGTGCCAGCAGTTTAGCCGGGACAGGGTCTAATGAAAAACTGTTTTTT. As protein: CASSLAGTGSNEKLFF.

There are a few counts of this clonotype. The J gene is TRBJ2-7, the V gene TRBV20-1; TRBD1 matches at 7 bases. The trim removed 5 bases at V and 0 bases at J, leaving 4 bases unmatched. The CDR3 sequence is 13 residues long. Per the germline V gene, CDR1 is DFQATT and CDR2 is SNEGSKA (reference sequence). The CDR3 here is CSADDRASYEQYV. The CDR3 coding sequence is TGCAGTGCTGACGACAGGGCCTCCTACGAGCAGTACGTC.

The CDR3 spells CAGTSGTDTQYF. CDR3 coding DNA: TGTGCCGGGACTAGCGGCACAGATACGCAGTATTTT. The J gene is TRBJ2-3, the V gene TRBV7-2; 10 nucleotides agree with TRBD2. CDR3 size: 12 residues. Germline values: CDR1 SGHTA, CDR2 FQGNSA. Unmatched junction bases numbered 0, after V lost 11 bases and J lost 1 base.

V usage is TRBV6-2 or TRBV6-3 and J usage is TRBJ2-7; D is perhaps TRBD2 (6 bases). Germline values: CDR1 MNHEY, CDR2 SVGEGT. This CDR3 region has 15 residues. V lost 10 bases and J lost 2, with 21 bases in between. DNA for the CDR3: TGTGCCACTCGCGGAGGGGCCCTAACAGCCTACGAGCAGTACTTC. Translating it yields CATRGGALTAYEQYF.

This clonotype was counted between two and nine times. The chain employs TRBV5-8 and TRBJ2-3; 14 bases are a match to TRBD2. From germline, CDR1 is SGHTS and CDR2 YDEGEE. The V gene end was trimmed by 4 bases and the J gene end by 1 base; junction bases not matched to a gene: 2. This CDR3 contains 16 residues. DNA for the CDR3: TGTGCCAGCAGCGAGGGACTAGCGGGGGGCACAGATACGCAGTATTTT. Translated, it gives CASSEGLAGGTDTQYF.

The sample holds a few counts of this clonotype. This chain connects TRBV2 to TRBJ2-1; TRBD1 matches at 8 bases. Germline-derived CDR1 and CDR2 are SNHLY and FYNNEI. J was trimmed by 0 bases and V by 10 bases; bases with no gene match: 5. The CDR3 runs to 14 residues. The CDR3 coding sequence is TGTGCCACCTGGGACAGGAGCTCCTACAATGAGCAGTTCTTC. Its translation is CATWDRSSYNEQFF.

This clonotype is classed as medium-sized. The gene calls are TRBV6-4 and TRBJ2-3; TRBD2 aligns across 8 bases. The J segment lost 0 bases and the V segment lost 2 bases, leaving 1 base of the junction unmatched. CDR1 is MRHNA, CDR2 SNTAGT, per germline. This CDR3 is 15 amino acids long. In DNA, the CDR3 is TGTGCCAGCAGTGACGGACTAGCTAGCACAGATACGCAGTATTTT. This encodes CASSDGLASTDTQYF.

This clonotype was picked up a small number of times. The V call is TRBV29-1, the J call TRBJ2-7; D is possibly TRBD1 or TRBD2 (5 bases each). Germline V gene data show CDR1 as SQVTM and CDR2 as ANQGSEA. V lost 7 bases and J lost 7, with 20 bases in between. The CDR3 length is 13 residues. CDR3 loop: CSATSGTLGEQYF. CDR3 sequence (DNA): TGCAGCGCTACGTCCGGGACCCTAGGAGAGCAGTACTTC.

This clonotype was seen at least ten times. The chain links TRBV20-1 to TRBJ2-2; D gene ambiguous. The CDR3 consists of 14 residues. Germline V gives CDR1 DFQATT, CDR2 SNEGSKA (reference sequence). V was shortened by 1 base and J by 1 base, with 7 bases between the two germline ends. CDR3 sequence: CSARGRRNTGELFF. The CDR3 coding sequence is TGCAGTGCTAGAGGTCGTCGGAACACCGGGGAGCTGTTTTTT.

This chain connects TRBV11-2 to TRBJ2-7; TRBD1 matches at 11 bases. The CDR3 totals 15 residues. The germline V gene encodes CDR1 SGHAT and CDR2 FQNNGV. Trimming removed 5 bases from V and 2 bases from J; junction bases left unmatched: 5. CDR3 DNA: TGTGCCAGCAGCCTAGGGGACAGGGGGGCCTACGAGCAGTACTTC. It translates to CASSLGDRGAYEQYF.

This clonotype was detected a few times. V is TRBV6-1 and J is TRBJ2-2, with 8 bases lining up with TRBD1. Per the germline V gene, CDR1 is MNHNS and CDR2 is SASEGT. This CDR3 is 16 amino acids long. V trimming: 7 bases; J trimming: 4 bases; junction bases outside the gene matches: 11. The CDR3 reads CASTSGRDRLTGELFF. The CDR3 region has the DNA TGTGCCAGCACCTCCGGCCGGGACAGGCTCACCGGGGAGCTGTTTTTT.

Ten or more counts support this clonotype. This rearrangement joins TRBV5-1 to TRBJ1-1; possibly TRBD1 for D (6 bases). CDR1 and CDR2 (germline): SGHRS, YFSETQ. Trimming removed 4 bases at V and 4 bases at J, with 14 bases between. The length of the CDR3 is 14 residues. The CDR3 DNA reads as TGCGCCAGCAGCCTCCAGGGGTACCGCACTGAAGCTTTCTTT. It is translated as CASSLQGYRTEAFF. Full variable domain (remainder filled in from reference TRBV5-1 and TRBJ1-1): KAGVTQTPRYLIKTRGQQVTLSCSPISGHRSVSWYQQTPGQGLQFLFEYFSETQRNKGNFPGRFSGRQFSNSRSEMNVSTLELGDSALYLCASSLQGYRTEAFFGQGTRLTVV.

V is TRBV25-1 and J is TRBJ2-3; D may be TRBD1 (6 bases). The CDR3 totals 16 residues. The ends were cut back, 1 base at V and 1 base at J, with 12 bases in the middle. CDR1 is MGHDK, CDR2 SYGVNS, per germline. The CDR3 loop is CASSEWGRGGTDTQYF. The CDR3 nucleotides read TGTGCCAGCAGTGAATGGGGCAGGGGAGGCACAGATACGCAGTATTTT.

CDR3 loop: CASSLGPGGDGYTF. CDR3 nucleotides: TGTGCCAGCAGCTTAGGCCCGGGAGGGGATGGCTACACCTTC. The chain recombines TRBV7-2 with TRBJ1-2, with D maybe TRBD1 (5 bases). Germline assignment: CDR1 SGHTA and CDR2 FQGNSA. V was cut by 1 base and J by 6 bases, with 12 bases left in between. This CDR3 has 14 residues.

In its sample, this clonotype was seen many times. This rearrangement joins TRBV12-3 or TRBV12-4 to TRBJ1-4; TRBD1 matches 7 bases. The CDR3 has 13 amino acids. The V and J ends lost 5 bases and 8 bases, in that order; junction bases with no gene match: 5. This chain's CDR3 is CASSTDRDEKLFF. The CDR3 bases are TGTGCCAGCAGTACCGACAGGGACGAAAAACTGTTTTTT.

In regard to this clonotype: Being one base from a much bigger clone, this may be a read error. V gene TRBV5-1 combines with J gene TRBJ2-1; D is possibly TRBD1 (5 bases). V was trimmed by 3 bases and J by 5 bases, leaving 18 bases between them. Germline values: CDR1 SGHRS, CDR2 YFSETQ. The CDR3 runs to 16 residues. The DNA for the CDR3 is TGCGCCAGCAGCTACGCCCGAGACAGCAAAGACAATGAGCAGTTCTTC. Translating it yields CASSYARDSKDNEQFF.

The chain joins TRBV11-3 to TRBJ2-7; 7 bases are shared with TRBD1. V dropped 3 bases and J dropped 3; count of bases not matched to a gene: 11. CDR3 length: 16 residues. From germline, CDR1 is SGHNT and CDR2 YENEEA. CDR3 sequence reads: CASSLTPVRGLYEQYV. DNA for the CDR3: TGTGCCAGCAGCTTGACTCCGGTTAGGGGGCTCTACGAGCAGTACGTC.